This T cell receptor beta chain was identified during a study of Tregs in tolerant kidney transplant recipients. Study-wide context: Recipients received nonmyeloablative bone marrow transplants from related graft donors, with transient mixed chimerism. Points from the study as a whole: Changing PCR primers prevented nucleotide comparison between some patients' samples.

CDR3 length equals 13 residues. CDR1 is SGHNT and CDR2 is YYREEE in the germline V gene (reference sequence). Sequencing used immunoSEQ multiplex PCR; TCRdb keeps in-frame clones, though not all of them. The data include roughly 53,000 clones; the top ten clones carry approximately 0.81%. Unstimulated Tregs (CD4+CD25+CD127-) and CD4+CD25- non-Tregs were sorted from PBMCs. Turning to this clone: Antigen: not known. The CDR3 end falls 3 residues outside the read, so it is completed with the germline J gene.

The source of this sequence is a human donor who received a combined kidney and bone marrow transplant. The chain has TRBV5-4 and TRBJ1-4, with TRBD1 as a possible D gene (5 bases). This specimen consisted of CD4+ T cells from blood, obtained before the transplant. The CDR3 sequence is CASSRDLGGQLFF. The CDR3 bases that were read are TGTGCCAGCAGCCGGGACCTCGGGGGACAA.